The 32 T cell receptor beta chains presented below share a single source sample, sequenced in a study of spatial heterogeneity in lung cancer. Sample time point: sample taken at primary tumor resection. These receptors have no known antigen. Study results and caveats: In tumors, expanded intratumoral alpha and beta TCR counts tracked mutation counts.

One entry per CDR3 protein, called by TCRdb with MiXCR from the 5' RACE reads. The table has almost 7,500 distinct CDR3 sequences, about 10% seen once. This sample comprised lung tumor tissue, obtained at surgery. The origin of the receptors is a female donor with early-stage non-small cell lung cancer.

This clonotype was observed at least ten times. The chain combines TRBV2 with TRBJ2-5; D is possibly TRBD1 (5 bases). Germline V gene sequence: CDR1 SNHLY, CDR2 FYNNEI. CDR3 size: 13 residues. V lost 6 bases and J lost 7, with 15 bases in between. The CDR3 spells CASSEWTRGTQYF. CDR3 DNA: TGTGCCAGCAGCGAGTGGACACGTGGGACCCAGTACTTC.

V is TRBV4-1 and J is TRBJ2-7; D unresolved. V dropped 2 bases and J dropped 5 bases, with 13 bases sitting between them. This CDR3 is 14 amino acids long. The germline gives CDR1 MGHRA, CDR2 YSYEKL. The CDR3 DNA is TGCGCCAGCAGCCAATTGTGGGTGTGGGACGAGCAGTACTTC. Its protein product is CASSQLWVWDEQYF.

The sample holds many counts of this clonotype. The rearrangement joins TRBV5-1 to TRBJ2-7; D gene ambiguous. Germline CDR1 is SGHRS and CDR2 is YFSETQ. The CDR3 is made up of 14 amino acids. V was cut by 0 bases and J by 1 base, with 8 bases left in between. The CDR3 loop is CASSLDRRSYEQYF. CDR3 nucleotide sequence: TGCGCCAGCAGCTTGGATCGTCGGTCCTACGAGCAGTACTTC.

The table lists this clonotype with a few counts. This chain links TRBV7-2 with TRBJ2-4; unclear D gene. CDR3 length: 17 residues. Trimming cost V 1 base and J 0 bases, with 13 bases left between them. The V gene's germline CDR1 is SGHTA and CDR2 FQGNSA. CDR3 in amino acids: CASSLVPGGEAKNIQYF. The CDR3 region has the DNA TGTGCCAGCAGCTTAGTCCCAGGTGGGGAAGCCAAAAACATTCAGTACTTC. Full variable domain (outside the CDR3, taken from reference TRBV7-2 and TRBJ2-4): GAGVSQSPSNKVTEKGKDVELRCDPISGHTALYWYRQSLGQGLEFLIYFQGNSAPDKSGLPSDRFSAERTGGSVSTLTIQRTQQEDSAVYLCASSLVPGGEAKNIQYFGAGTRLSVL.

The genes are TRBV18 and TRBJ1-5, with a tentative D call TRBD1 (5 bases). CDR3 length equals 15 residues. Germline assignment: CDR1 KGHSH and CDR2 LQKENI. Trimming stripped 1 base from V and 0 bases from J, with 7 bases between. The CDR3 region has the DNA TGTGCCAGCTCACCACTGGGACTTAGCAATCAGCCCCAGCATTTT. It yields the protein CASSPLGLSNQPQHF.

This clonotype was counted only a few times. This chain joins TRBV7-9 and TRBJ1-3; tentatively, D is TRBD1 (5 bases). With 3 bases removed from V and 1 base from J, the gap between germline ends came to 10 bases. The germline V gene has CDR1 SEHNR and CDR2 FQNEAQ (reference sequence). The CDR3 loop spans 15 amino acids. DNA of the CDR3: TGTGCCAGCAGCTTCGAGGGGAGGTCTGGAAACACCATATATTTT. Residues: CASSFEGRSGNTIYF.

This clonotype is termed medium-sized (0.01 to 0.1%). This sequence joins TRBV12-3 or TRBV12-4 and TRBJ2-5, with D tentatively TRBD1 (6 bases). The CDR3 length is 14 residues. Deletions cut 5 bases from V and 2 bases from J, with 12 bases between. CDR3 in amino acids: CASSQGTFQETQYF. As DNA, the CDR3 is TGTGCCAGCAGTCAGGGGACATTTCAAGAGACCCAGTACTTC.

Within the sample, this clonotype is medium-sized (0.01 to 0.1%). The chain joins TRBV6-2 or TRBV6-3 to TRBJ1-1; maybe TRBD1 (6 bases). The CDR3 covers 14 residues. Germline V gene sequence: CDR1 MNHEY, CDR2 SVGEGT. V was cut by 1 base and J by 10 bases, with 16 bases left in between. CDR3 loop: CASSYLRGDLPAFF. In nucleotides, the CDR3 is TGTGCCAGCAGTTACTTAAGGGGGGATCTACCAGCTTTCTTT.

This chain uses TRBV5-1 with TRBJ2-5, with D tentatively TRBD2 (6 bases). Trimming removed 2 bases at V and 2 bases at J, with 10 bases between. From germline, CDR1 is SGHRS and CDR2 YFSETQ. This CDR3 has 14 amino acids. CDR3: CASSFGSFQETQYF. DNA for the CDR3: TGCGCCAGCAGCTTCGGGAGTTTTCAAGAGACCCAGTACTTC.

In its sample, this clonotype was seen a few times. This CDR3 is CASSATDTQYF. The CDR3 region has the DNA TGTGCCAGCAGCGCCACAGATACGCAGTATTTT. This sequence joins TRBV9 and TRBJ2-3; D not resolved. Germline values: CDR1 SGDLS, CDR2 YYNGEE. CDR3 size: 11 residues. The germline V and J ends were trimmed by 3 bases and 2 bases, with 1 base remaining between them.

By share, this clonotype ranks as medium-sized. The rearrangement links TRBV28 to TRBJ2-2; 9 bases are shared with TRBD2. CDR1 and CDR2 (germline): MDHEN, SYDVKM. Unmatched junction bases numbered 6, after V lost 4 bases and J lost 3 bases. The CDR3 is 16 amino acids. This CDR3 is CASSYPTSGYTGELFF. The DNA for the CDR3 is TGTGCCAGCAGTTACCCGACTAGCGGATACACCGGGGAGCTGTTTTTT.

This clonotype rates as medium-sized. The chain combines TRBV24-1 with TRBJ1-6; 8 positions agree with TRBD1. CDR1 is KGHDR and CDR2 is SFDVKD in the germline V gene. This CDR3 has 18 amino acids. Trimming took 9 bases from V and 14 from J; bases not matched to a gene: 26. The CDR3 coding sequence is TGTGCCACCCCGACAGGGGCCCAGCCCTTACCCCTCTTCAAAGCCCTCCACTTT. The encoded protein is CATPTGAQPLPLFKALHF.

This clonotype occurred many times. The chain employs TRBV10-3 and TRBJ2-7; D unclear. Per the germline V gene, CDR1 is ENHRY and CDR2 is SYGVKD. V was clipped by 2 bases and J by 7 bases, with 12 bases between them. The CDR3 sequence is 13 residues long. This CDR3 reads CAISEREDGEQYF. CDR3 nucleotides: TGTGCCATCAGTGAGAGAGAGGATGGAGAGCAGTACTTC.

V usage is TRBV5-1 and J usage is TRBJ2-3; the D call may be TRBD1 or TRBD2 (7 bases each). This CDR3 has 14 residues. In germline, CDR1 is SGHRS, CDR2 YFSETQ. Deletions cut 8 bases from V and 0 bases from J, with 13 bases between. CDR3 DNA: TGCGCCAGTAACAGGGGAGGGAGCACAGATACGCAGTATTTT. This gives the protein CASNRGGSTDTQYF.

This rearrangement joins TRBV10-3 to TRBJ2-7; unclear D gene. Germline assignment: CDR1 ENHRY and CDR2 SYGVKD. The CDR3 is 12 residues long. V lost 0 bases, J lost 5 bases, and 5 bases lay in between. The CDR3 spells CAISESSHEQYF. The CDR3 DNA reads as TGTGCCATCAGTGAGTCTTCTCACGAGCAGTACTTC.

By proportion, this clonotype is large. The CDR3 DNA sequence: TGTGCCAGCAGCCAACGACAGGGGGCGCGAAATTCACCCCTCCACTTT. Its protein is CASSQRQGARNSPLHF. The chain carries TRBV7-9 and TRBJ1-6; 10 positions agree with TRBD1. Trimming at V came to 5 bases and at J to 7 bases, leaving 8 bases not matched to a gene. There are 16 residues in the CDR3. Germline values: CDR1 SEHNR, CDR2 FQNEAQ (reference sequence).

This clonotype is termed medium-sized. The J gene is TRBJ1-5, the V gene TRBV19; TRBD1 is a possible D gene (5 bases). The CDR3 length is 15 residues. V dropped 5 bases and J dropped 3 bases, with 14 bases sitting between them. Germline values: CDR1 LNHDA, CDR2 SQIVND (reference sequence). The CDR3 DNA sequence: TGTGCCAGTAGTCTCAGACAGACCCCCAATCAGCCCCAGCATTTT. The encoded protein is CASSLRQTPNQPQHF.

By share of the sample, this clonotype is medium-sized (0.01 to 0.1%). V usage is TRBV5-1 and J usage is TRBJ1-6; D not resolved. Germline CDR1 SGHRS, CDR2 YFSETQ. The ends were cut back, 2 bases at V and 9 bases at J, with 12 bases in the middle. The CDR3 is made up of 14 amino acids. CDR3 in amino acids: CASSFASTSSPLHF. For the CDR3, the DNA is TGCGCCAGCAGCTTTGCCAGCACGAGTTCACCCCTCCACTTT. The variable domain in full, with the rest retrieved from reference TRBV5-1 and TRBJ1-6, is KAGVTQTPRYLIKTRGQQVTLSCSPISGHRSVSWYQQTPGQGLQFLFEYFSETQRNKGNFPGRFSGRQFSNSRSEMNVSTLELGDSALYLCASSFASTSSPLHFGNGTRLTVT.

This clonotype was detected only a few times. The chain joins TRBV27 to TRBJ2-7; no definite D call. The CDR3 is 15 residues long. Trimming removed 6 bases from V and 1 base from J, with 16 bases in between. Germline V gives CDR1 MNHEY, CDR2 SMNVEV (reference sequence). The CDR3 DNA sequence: TGTGCCAGCAGCTTCAGAGGTTATTCGTCCTACGAGCAGTACTTC. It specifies CASSFRGYSSYEQYF.

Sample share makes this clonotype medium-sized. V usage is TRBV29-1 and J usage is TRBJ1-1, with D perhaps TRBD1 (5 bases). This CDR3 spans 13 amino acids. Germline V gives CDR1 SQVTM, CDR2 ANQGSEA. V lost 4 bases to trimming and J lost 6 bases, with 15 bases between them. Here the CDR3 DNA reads TGCAGCGTTGCGAGGGCAGGGTGGGCTGAAGCTTTCTTT. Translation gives CSVARAGWAEAFF.

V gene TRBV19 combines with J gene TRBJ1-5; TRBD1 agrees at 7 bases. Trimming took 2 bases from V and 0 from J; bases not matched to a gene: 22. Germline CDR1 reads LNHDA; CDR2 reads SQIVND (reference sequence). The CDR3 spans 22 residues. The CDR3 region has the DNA TGTGCCAGTAGTATACTAAAGACAGGGTCACCCTTTGCGGGGTATAGCAATCAGCCCCAGCATTTT. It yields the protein CASSILKTGSPFAGYSNQPQHF.

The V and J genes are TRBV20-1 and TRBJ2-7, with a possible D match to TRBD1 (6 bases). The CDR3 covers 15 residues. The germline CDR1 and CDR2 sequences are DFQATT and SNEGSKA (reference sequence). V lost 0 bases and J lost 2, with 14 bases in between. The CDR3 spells CSARDDRDNPYEQYF. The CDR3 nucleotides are TGCAGTGCTAGAGATGACCGGGACAACCCCTACGAGCAGTACTTC.

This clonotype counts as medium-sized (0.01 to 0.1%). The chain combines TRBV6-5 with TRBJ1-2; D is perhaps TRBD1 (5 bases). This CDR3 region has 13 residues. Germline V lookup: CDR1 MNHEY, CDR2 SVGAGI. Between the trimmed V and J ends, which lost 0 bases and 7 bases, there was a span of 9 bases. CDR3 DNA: TGTGCCAGCAGTTACTCGCCAGGGAGTGGCTACACCTTC. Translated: CASSYSPGSGYTF.

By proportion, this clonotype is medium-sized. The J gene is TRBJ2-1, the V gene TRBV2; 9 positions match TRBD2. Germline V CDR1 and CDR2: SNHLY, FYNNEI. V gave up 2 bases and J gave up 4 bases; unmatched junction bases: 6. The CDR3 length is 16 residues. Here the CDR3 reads CASSERAGGLYNEQFF. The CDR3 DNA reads TGTGCCAGCAGTGAACGCGCGGGGGGGCTGTACAATGAGCAGTTCTTC. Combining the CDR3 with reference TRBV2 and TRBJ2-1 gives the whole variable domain EPEVTQTPSHQVTQMGQEVILRCVPISNHLYFYWYRQILGQKVEFLVSFYNNEISEKSEIFDDQFSVERPDGSNFTLKIRSTKLEDSAMYFCASSERAGGLYNEQFFGPGTRLTVL.

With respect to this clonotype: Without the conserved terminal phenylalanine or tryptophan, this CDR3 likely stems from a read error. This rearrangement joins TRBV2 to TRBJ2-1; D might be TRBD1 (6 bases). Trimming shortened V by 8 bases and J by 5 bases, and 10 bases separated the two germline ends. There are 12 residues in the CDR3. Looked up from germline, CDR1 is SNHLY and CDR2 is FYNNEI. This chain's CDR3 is CASQGPHNEQFY. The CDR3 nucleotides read TGTGCCAGCCAGGGGCCCCACAATGAGCAGTTCTAC.

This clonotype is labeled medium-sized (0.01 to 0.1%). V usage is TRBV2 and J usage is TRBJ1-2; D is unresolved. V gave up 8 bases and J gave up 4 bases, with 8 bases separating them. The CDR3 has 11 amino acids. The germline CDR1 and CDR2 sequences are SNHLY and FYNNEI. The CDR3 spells CASFVGYGYTF. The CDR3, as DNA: TGTGCCAGCTTTGTGGGCTATGGCTACACCTTC.

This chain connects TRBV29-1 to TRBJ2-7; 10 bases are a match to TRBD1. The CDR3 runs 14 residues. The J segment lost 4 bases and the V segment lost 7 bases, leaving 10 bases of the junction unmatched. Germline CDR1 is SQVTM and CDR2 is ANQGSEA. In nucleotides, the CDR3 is TGCAGCGCTCGCGGACAGGGGGGAAGGTACGAGCAGTACTTC. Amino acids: CSARGQGGRYEQYF.

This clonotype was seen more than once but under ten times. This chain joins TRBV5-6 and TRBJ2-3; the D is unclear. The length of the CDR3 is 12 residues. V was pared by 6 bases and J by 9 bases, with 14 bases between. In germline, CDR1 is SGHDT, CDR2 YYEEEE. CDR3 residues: CASTSFASTQYF. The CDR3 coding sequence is TGTGCCAGCACCTCTTTTGCTTCCACGCAGTATTTT.

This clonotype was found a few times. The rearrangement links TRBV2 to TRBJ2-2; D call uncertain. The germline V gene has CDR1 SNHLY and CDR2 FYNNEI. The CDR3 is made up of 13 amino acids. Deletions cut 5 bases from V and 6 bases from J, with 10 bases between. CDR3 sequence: CASSRLPAGELFF. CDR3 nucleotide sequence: TGTGCCAGCAGTCGGCTCCCGGCCGGGGAGCTGTTTTTT.

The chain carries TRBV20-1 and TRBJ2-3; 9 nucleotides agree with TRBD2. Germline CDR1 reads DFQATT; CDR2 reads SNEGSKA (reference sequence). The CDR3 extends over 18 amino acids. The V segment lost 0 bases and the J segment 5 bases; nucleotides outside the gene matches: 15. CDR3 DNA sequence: TGCAGTGCTAGAGATAGGCCGAGCGGGGGGACTTGGGAAGATACGCAGTATTTT. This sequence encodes CSARDRPSGGTWEDTQYF.

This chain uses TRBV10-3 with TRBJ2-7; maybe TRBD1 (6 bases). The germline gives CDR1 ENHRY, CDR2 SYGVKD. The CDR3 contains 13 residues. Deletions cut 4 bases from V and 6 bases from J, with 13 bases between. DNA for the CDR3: TGTGCCATCAGTGGGACACAGGGTAGCGAGCAGTACTTC. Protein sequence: CAISGTQGSEQYF.

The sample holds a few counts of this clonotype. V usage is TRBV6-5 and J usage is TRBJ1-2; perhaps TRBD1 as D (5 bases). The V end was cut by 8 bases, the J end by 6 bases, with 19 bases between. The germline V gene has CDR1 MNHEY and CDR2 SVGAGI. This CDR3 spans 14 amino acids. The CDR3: CASSSWGGGHGYTF. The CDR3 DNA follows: TGTGCCAGCTCCTCATGGGGGGGAGGTCATGGCTACACCTTC.